The subject of this entry is one TCR beta chain. This record comes from a study of blood T cell repertoires in COVID-19. For the study at large: Collection of acute and convalescent COVID-19 samples took place in the United States, Italy and Spain.

Original analysis: The authors estimated nucleated cell counts from reference gene primer amplification. Some clones are missing from TCRdb's copy, which holds only in-frame ones; the method was immunoSEQ multiplex PCR. V, J and clone size are those of that table, while D and trimming were read from the DNA. Here the sample spans some 140,000 clones, 84% being singletons. This CDR3 region has 18 residues. Germline CDR1 SGHVS, CDR2 FNYEAQ. Trimming took 1 base from V and 0 from J; bases not matched to a gene: 10. Ages ranged from roughly 18 to 100 years, with residence in around 24 US areas. Participants had their cohort set by participant-reported clinical history.

The sequencing sample was made of PBMCs or T cells enriched from blood (not recorded which). This receptor was identified in a middle-aged man with acute COVID-19. The chain links TRBV7-6 to TRBJ2-7; the match to TRBD2 covers 9 bases. The CDR3, as DNA: TGTGCCAGCAGCTTAGAGCCTAGCGGGACCGACCTCTCCTACGAGCAGTACTTC. As protein: CASSLEPSGTDLSYEQYF.